This T cell receptor (beta chain) is drawn from a study of blood T cell repertoires in COVID-19. Study at large: From T cells, B-cell-depleted T cells, or PBMCs came the material, which was cDNA or gDNA.

This table comes from immunoSEQ multiplex PCR, and its TCRdb copy is limited to in-frame clones, with some not included. The sample shows around 72,000 clones, about 91% of them seen only once. Material: peripheral blood. The source of this sequence is a human donor with active COVID-19. The donor label of this sample is uncertain.

Here the CDR3 DNA reads TGTGCCAGCAGGAGACAGGACCAGCAGTACTTC. Translated, it gives CASRRQDQQYF. The V gene is TRBV6-5, the J gene TRBJ2-7; D is possibly TRBD1 (6 bases). Germline V lookup: CDR1 MNHEY, CDR2 SVGAGI. The CDR3 runs to 11 residues. V was pared by 6 bases and J by 8 bases, with 11 bases between.